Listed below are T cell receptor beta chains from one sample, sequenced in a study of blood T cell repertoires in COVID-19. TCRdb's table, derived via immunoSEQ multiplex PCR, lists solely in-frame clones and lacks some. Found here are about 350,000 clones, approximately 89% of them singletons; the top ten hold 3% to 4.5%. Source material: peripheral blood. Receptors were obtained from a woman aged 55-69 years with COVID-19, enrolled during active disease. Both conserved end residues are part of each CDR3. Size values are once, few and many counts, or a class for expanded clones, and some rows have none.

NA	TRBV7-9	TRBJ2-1	CASSEGYRYNEQFF
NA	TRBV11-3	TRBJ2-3	CASSRTWSGGPETDTQYF
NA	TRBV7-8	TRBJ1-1	CASSFQGMNTEAFF
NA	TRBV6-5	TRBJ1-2	CASTWGQGAYGYTF
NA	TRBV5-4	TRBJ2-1	CASSFVGQFNEQFF
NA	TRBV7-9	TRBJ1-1	CASSLAGTGGAEAFF
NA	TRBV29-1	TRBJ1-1	CSVGGGTEAFF
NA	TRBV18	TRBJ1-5	CASSPPGTGGNQPQHF
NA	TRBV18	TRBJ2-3	CASSPGQGATDTQYF
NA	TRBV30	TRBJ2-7	CAWTPPGTGAYEQYF
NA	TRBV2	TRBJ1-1	CASNLEMNTEAFF
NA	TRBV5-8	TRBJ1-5	CASSPGSRGYSNQPQHF
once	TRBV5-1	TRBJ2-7	CASSLNSGIYEQYF
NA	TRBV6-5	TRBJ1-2	CASVGRERGGYTF
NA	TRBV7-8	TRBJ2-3	CASSFGRGNTQYF
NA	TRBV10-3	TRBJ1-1	CAISEEGYSIGEAFF
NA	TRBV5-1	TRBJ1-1	CASSTTTGITVEAFF
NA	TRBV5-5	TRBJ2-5	CASSLDEAGAGGETQYF
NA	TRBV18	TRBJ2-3	CASSPQETDTQYF
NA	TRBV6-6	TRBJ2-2	CASRLGHIANTGELFF
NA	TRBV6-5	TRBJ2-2	CASSSGQGRISGELFF
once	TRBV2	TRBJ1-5	CASRHTGLMEPQHF